The entry below gives a single T cell receptor beta chain sequence along with its context. The data were obtained in a study of blood T cell repertoires in COVID-19. As for the study in general: Nucleic acid was either cDNA or gDNA, and it came from T cells, B-cell-depleted T cells, or PBMCs.

The assay was immunoSEQ multiplex PCR, and TCRdb's table has in-frame clones only and misses some. The table has 250,000 to 300,000 clones, roughly 86% seen once; the top ten hold around 1.9%. The V gene lost 0 bases and the J gene lost 9 bases, with 27 bases spanning the gap. This CDR3 spans 18 amino acids. In germline, CDR1 is SGHRS, CDR2 YFSETQ. The rearrangement joins TRBV5-1 to TRBJ1-1; possible D gene TRBD1, 5 bases. Sequencing input: PBMCs or T cells enriched from blood (not recorded which). This TCR derives from a woman between 55 and 75 years old who had recovered from COVID-19. CDR3 protein: CASSLVPGDSPLNPQAFF. The DNA for the CDR3 is TGCGCCAGCAGCTTGGTTCCGGGGGACTCGCCCCTCAATCCCCAAGCTTTCTTT.